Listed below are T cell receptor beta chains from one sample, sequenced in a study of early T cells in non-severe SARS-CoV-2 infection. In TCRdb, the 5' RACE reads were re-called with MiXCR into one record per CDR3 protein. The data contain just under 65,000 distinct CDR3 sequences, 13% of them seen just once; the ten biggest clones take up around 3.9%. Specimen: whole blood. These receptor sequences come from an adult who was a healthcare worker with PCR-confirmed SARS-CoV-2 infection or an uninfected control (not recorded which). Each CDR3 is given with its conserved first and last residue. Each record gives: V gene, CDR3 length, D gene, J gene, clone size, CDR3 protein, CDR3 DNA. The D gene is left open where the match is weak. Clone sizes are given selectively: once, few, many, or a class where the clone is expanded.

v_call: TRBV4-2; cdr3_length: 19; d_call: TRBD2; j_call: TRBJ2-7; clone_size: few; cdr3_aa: CASSQGTGLAGGLSYEQYF; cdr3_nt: TGTGCCAGCAGCCAGGGCACCGGACTAGCGGGGGGCCTCTCCTACGAGCAGTACTTC
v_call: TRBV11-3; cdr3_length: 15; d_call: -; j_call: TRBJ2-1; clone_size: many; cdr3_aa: CASSPRQGSYNEQFF; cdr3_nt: TGTGCCAGCAGCCCTCGCCAGGGCTCCTACAATGAGCAGTTCTTC
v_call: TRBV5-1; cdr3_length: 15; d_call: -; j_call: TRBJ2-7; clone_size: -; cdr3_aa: CASSLGQGYFHEQYF; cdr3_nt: TGCGCCAGCAGCTTGGGCCAGGGGTATTTCCACGAGCAGTACTTC
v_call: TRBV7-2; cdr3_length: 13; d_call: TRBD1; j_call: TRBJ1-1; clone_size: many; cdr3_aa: CASGKQGIAEAFF; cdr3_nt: TGTGCCAGCGGTAAACAGGGGATCGCTGAAGCTTTCTTT
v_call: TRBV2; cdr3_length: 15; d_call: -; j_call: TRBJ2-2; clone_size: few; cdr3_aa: CASSVERPNTGELFF; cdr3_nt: TGTGCCAGCAGTGTTGAGCGACCGAACACCGGGGAGCTGTTTTTT
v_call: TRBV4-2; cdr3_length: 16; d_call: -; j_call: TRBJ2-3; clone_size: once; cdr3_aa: CASSQGPTGPTDTQYF; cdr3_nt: TGTGCCAGCAGCCAAGGTCCCACGGGGCCCACAGATACGCAGTATTTT
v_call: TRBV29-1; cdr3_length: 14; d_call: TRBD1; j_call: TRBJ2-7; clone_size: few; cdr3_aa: CSVESRQGSYEQYF; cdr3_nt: TGCAGCGTTGAATCTCGACAGGGGTCCTACGAGCAGTACTTC
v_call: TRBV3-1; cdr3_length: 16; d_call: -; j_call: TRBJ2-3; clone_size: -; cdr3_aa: CASSQGYLGVGDTQYF; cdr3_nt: TGTGCCAGCAGCCAAGGCTATTTAGGGGTAGGGGATACGCAGTATTTT
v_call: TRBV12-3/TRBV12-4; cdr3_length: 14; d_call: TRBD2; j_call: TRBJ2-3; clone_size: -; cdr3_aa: CASSFWRGMDTQYF; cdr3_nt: TGTGCCAGCAGTTTTTGGCGGGGGATGGATACGCAGTATTTT
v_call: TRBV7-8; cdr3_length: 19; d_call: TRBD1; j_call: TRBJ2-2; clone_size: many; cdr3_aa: CASSWPGTGGDANTGELFF; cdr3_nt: TGTGCCAGCAGCTGGCCCGGGACAGGGGGGGACGCGAACACCGGGGAGCTGTTTTTT
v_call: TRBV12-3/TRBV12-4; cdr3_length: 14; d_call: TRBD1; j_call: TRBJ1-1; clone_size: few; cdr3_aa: CASLRRDRVTEAFF; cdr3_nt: TGTGCCAGCCTGAGACGGGACAGGGTCACTGAAGCTTTCTTT
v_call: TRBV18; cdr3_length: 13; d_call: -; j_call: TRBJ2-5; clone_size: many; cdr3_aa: CASSPPSGETQYF; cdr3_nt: TGTGCCAGCTCACCACCTAGTGGAGAGACCCAGTACTTC
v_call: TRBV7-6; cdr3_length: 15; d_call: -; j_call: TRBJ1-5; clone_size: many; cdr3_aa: CASSLGGYSNQPQHF; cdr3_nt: TGTGCCAGCAGCTTAGGGGGGTATAGCAATCAGCCCCAGCATTTT
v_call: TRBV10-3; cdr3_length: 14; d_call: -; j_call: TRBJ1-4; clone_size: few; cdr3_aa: CAISPGTTNEKLFF; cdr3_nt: TGTGCCATCAGCCCCGGGACGACCAATGAAAAACTGTTTTTT
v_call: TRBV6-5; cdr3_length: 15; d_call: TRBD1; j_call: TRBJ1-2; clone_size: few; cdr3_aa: CASSQRGQANYGYTF; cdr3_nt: TGTGCCAGCAGTCAGCGGGGACAGGCCAACTATGGCTACACCTTC
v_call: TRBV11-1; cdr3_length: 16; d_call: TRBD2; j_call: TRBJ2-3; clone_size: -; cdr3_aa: CASSLLAGLSTDTQYF; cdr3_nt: TGTGCCAGCAGCTTACTAGCGGGCCTCTCCACAGATACGCAGTATTTT
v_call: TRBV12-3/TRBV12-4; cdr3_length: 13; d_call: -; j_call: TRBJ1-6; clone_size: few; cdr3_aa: CASSEQDTSPLHF; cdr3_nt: TGTGCCAGCAGTGAACAGGATACCTCACCCCTCCACTTT
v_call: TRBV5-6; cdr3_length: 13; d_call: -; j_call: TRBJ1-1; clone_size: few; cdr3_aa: CASSRTGWTEAFF; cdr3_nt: TGTGCCAGCAGCCGAACGGGGTGGACTGAAGCTTTCTTT